This T cell receptor beta chain was sequenced for a study of PD-1 blockade in classical Hodgkin lymphoma. Generated by immunoSEQ multiplex PCR, the TCRdb table keeps only in-frame clones and is missing some. The table records about 18,000 clones, roughly 80% of them present only once. CDR1 is KGHSH and CDR2 is LQKENI in the germline V gene. V dropped 3 bases and J dropped 4 bases, with 7 bases sitting between them. This CDR3 contains 13 residues. Relapse after autologous stem cell transplantation occurred in every patient, and brentuximab vedotin exposure varied. The chain uses TRBV18 and TRBJ2-1; D remains ambiguous. The material sequenced was peripheral blood mononuclear cells (PBMCs), taken at baseline. This TCR was recovered from a human donor with classical Hodgkin lymphoma. CDR3 bases: TGTGCCAGCTCACCCCAGGAATACAATGAGCAGTTCTTC. Translated: CASSPQEYNEQFF.